This T cell receptor (beta chain) is drawn from a study of post-analysis software for immune sequencing data. In its sample, this clonotype was seen a few times. Antigen unknown. Overall study findings and caveats: By F measure, samples from a shared preparation batch strongly co-clustered.

Presence of unique molecular identifiers characterized the TCR beta cDNA libraries. Each CDR3 protein gets one entry after TCRdb re-called the PCR reads with MiXCR. Of under 650,000 distinct CDR3 sequences in the sample, roughly 45% were seen once. The sequenced sample was blood. The receptor's source is a girl aged 5-17 years with multiple sclerosis.

The CDR3 is CSASKGALFYEQYF. The DNA of the CDR3 is TGCAGTGCTAGCAAAGGGGCACTCTTCTACGAGCAGTACTTC. The genes are TRBV20-1 and TRBJ2-7; possible D gene TRBD1, 5 bases. Germline V lookup: CDR1 DFQATT, CDR2 SNEGSKA (reference sequence). Trimming took 3 bases from V and 3 from J, leaving 15 bases between them. CDR3 size: 14 residues.